This TCR beta chain was profiled in a study of CD8 T cells in Susac syndrome (dated by TCRdb to the late 2010s). Describing the broader study: Repertoire sequencing was used to test whether CD8+ T cell activation and differentiation in Susac syndrome was antigen driven. The study compared CD8+ T cell repertoire clonality among roughly eleven healthy donors, around 14 Susac syndrome patients and about 16 multiple sclerosis patients. General findings and caveats noted by the study authors: The number of individuals in the TCR sequencing and HLA analysis was recognized as being relatively small.

RNA was extracted using the RNeasy kit, and about 0.45 to 1 ug of the RNA was reverse transcribed with random hexamers. TCR beta CDR3 regions were amplified with the immunoSEQ multiplex PCR assay covering 54 Vbeta and 13 Jbeta segments. PCR amplification bias was corrected by using a synthetic template baseline for primer optimization and computational correction. Turning to the authors' computational methods: Reads were assigned to V, D and J genes according to IMGT and analyzed in immunoSEQ Analyzer, with only productive sequences retained. Clonality was computed as one minus Shannon entropy normalized by log2 of the number of productive unique sequences. For each patient and control, public and private clones were evaluated within the 100 most prevalent clones. Clones were defined as Susac-specific when absent from the healthy and MS cohorts, from approximately 970 published viral clones and from other ImmuneACCESS disease sequences. The raw public reads went through TCRdb reprocessing: fastp at Q25, MiXCR clone calling, in-frame beta chains kept. All rows with the same CDR3 protein become a single entry with the most common DNA and genes. TCRdb's processing, not the authors' own work, is the source of the V and J calls. In all, the sample holds about 300,000 distinct CDR3 sequences, and almost 85% of those were seen once. Approximately 0.2% of the sample lies in the top ten.

Peripheral blood CD8+ and CD4+ T cells from healthy donors, Susac syndrome patients and multiple sclerosis patients were profiled using high-throughput TCR beta sequencing. The multiple sclerosis controls were treatment-naive patients whose relapsing-remitting disease, either stable or active, fulfilled the revised McDonald criteria. Bulk CD8+ and CD4+ T cells were purified magnetically by negative isolation, whereas CD8+ TEMRA cells were enriched by FACS. Blood was drawn into EDTA tubes, processed within 24 hours, and PBMCs were isolated by density gradient centrifugation. PBMCs intended for TCR sequencing were cryopreserved in liquid nitrogen and were subsequently thawed in a 37 degrees C water bath. A purity of at least 90% was achieved for sorted or isolated CD4+, CD8+ and CD8+ TEMRA cells. Clipping removes 2 bases from V and 1 base from J, with 5 as the unmatched junction base count. Measured from the cysteine to the phenylalanine, the CDR3 is 17 residues long. Kept here is only the CDR3 DNA, which spans 51 bases and is read in frame from base 1. CDR1 and CDR2 are read off the germline V gene as LGHNA and YSLEER.

To note about this clonotype: There is no known antigen for this receptor. The record has no base qualities; no much larger clone is one base away.

The receptor's source is a human donor with multiple sclerosis. The receptor chain draws on TRBV4-3 and TRBJ2-3, and TRBD2 matches 11 of the central bases. The sample comprised CD8+ T cells from PBMCs. The nucleotides read TGCGCCAGCAGCCAACTAGCGGGGGGAGCGGGCACAGATACGCAGTATTTT. The translation is CASSQLAGGAGTDTQYF.